This T cell receptor (beta chain) was retrieved from a study of shared clonotypes between healthy human individuals. About the study: The study used three CD4 naive, three CD4 memory, two CD8 naive and one CD8 memory plate per donor.

Libraries were prepared by immunoSEQ multiplex PCR; TCRdb keeps only in-frame clonotypes and omits some of them. The repertoire holds about 700,000 clones, with 74% as singletons. This clone was recorded once. The CDR3 consists of 13 residues. Germline V gene data show CDR1 as LNHNV and CDR2 as YYDKDF (reference sequence). V was clipped by 9 bases and J by 5 bases, with 14 bases between them. The clonotype originates from a woman in her thirties in good health. The chain links TRBV15 to TRBJ1-5; the D gene is possibly TRBD1 (5 bases). Source material: memory CD4+ T cells sorted from blood. Subset specified: CD45RA-negative fraction. Here the CDR3 reads CATIPGRDQPQHF. The CDR3 region has the DNA TGTGCCACTATCCCGGGCAGGGATCAGCCCCAGCATTTT.